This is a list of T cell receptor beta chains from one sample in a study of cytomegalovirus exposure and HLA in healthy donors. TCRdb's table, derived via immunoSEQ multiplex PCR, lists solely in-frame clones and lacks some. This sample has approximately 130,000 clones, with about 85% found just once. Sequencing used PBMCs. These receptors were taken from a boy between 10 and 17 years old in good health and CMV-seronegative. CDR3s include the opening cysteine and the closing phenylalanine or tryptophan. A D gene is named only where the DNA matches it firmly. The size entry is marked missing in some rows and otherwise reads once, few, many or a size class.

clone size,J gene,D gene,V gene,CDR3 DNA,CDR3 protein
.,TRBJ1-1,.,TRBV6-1,TGTGCCAGCAGTCTGCTAGGGAGAGAGGTCACTGAAGCTTTCTTT,CASSLLGREVTEAFF
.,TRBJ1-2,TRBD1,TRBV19,TGTGCCGTATACAGGGGTTATGGCTACACCTTC,CAVYRGYGYTF
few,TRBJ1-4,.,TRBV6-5,TGTGCCAGCAGCCTACGGGCAGGCGGGGAAAAACTGTTTTTT,CASSLRAGGEKLFF
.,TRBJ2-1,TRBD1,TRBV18,TGTGCCAGCTCACCGACAGGGAACAATGAGCAGTTCTTC,CASSPTGNNEQFF
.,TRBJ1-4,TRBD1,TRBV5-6,TGTGCCAGCAGCTTTTTGCAGGGGGAGGCAACTAATGAAAAACTGTTTTTT,CASSFLQGEATNEKLFF
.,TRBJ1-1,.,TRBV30,TGTGCCTGGACCCAGCGGGCAGAACGTGAAACTTTCTTT,CAWTQRAERETFF
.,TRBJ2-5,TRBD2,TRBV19,TGTGCCAGTAGCACTTACGGGGGGATGGCGGACCAAGAGACCCAGTACTTC,CASSTYGGMADQETQYF
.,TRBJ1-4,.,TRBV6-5,TGTGCCAGCAGTTACGGGAGGGTGGGTGAAAAACTGTTTTTT,CASSYGRVGEKLFF
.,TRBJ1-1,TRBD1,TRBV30,TGTGCCTGGAGCCCCATAACAGGGGGCACTGAAGCTTTCTTT,CAWSPITGGTEAFF
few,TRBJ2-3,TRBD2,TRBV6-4,TGTGCCAGCAGTGACTCTAGCGGGGGGGCAGATACGCAGTATTTT,CASSDSSGGADTQYF
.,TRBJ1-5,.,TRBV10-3,TGTGCCATCAGTGAGGCAGGCGATAGCAATCAGCCCCAGCATTTT,CAISEAGDSNQPQHF
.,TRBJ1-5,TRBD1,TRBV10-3,TGTGCCATCAGTGCGGACAGGGGGCCGAGCAATCAGCCCCAGCATTTT,CAISADRGPSNQPQHF
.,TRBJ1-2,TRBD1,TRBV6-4,TGTGCCAGCAGTCTGACCGAGACAGGGGGGTATGGCTACACCTTC,CASSLTETGGYGYTF
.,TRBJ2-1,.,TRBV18,TGTGCCAGCTCACCACGGCCGTCCAGGGGCTACAATGAGCAGTTCTTC,CASSPRPSRGYNEQFF
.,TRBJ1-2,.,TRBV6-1,TGTGCCAGCAGTGAAGAGGGGTTGGGTGGCTACACCTTC,CASSEEGLGGYTF
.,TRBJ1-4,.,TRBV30,TGCGCCTCCATGACGGGGAAAATCGCAACTAATGAAAAACTGTTTTTT,CASMTGKIATNEKLFF
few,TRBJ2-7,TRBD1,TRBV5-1,TGCGCCAGCAGCTTGGGTTCCGGGACAGCAACCTACGAGCAGTACTTC,CASSLGSGTATYEQYF
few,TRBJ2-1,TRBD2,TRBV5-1,TGCGCCAGCAGCTTGGCCGGGGGAGGGTACAATGAGCAGTTCTTC,CASSLAGGGYNEQFF
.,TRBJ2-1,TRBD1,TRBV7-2,TGTGCCAGCAGCTTAGGAGGGGGCTATGAGCAGTTCTTC,CASSLGGGYEQFF
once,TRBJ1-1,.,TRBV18,TGTGCCAGCTCACCACCGTCAGGGCGTGACACTGAAGCTTTCTTT,CASSPPSGRDTEAFF
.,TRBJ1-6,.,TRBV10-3,TGTGCCATCAGTGATCTCACGACAGTAAATTCACCCCTCCACTTT,CAISDLTTVNSPLHF
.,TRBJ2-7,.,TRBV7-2,TGTGCCAGCAGCTTAGGGTCCCAGGTCGACTACGAGCAGTACTTC,CASSLGSQVDYEQYF
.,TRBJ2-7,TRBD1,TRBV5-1,TGCGCCAGCAGCTTGGCACCAGGGGGCGATGGTCAGTACTTC,CASSLAPGGDGQYF
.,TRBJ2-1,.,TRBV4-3,TGCGCCAGCAGTATCCGACAGTACAATGAGCAGTTCTTC,CASSIRQYNEQFF
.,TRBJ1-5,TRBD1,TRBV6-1,TGTGCCAGCAGTGGAATAACAGGGGATCAGCCCCAGCATTTT,CASSGITGDQPQHF
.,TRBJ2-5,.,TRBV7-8,TGTGCCAGCAGCTTTATCAGGACAGCCGCCCTGGAGACCCAGTACTTC,CASSFIRTAALETQYF
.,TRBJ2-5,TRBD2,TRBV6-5,TGTGCCAGCAGTTACCCTAGCGGGGGCCAAGAGACCCAGTACTTC,CASSYPSGGQETQYF
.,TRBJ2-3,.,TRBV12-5,TGTGCTAGTTCCACAGGGTTGGATACGCAGTATTTT,CASSTGLDTQYF
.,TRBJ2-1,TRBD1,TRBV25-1,TGTGCCAGCAGTGAATATGCGGGACAGGGCCACAATGAGCAGTTCTTC,CASSEYAGQGHNEQFF
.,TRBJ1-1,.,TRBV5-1,TGCGCCAGTCAAATAGACAGAAACACTGAAGCTTTCTTT,CASQIDRNTEAFF
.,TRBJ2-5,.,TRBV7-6,TGTGCCAGCAGCTTGTGGAGGGTGGAGACCCAGTACTTC,CASSLWRVETQYF
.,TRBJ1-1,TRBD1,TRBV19,TGTGCCAGTAGTAGACCCGGGACAGTGAACACTGAAGCTTTCTTT,CASSRPGTVNTEAFF
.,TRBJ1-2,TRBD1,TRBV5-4,TGTGCCAGCTTGGGACAGGGCTATGGCTACACCTTC,CASLGQGYGYTF
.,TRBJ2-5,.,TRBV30,TGTGCCTGCCCGTCTGGCGAGACCCAGTACTTC,CACPSGETQYF
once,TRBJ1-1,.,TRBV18,TGTGCCAGCTCACCCCCCTTGGGGACAACGGGGAACACTGAAGCTTTCTTT,CASSPPLGTTGNTEAFF
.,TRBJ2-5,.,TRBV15,TGTGCCACCAGCAGAGGACTAGAGACCCAGTACTTC,CATSRGLETQYF
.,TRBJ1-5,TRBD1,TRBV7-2,TGTGCCAGCAGCAAGGACAGGGGTAGGAATCAGCCCCAGCATTTT,CASSKDRGRNQPQHF
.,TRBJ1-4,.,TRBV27,TGTGCCAGCAGTCCCCAGGGGCTGGCCCCAACTAATGAAAAACTGTTTTTT,CASSPQGLAPTNEKLFF
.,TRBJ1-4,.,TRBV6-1,TGTGCCAGCAGGCTAACAGGGTCTAATGAAAAACTGTTTTTT,CASRLTGSNEKLFF
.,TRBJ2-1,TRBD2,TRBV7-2,TGTGCCAGCGAATTGACTAGCGGGGGGGCCGGGCGAGAGCAGTTCTTC,CASELTSGGAGREQFF